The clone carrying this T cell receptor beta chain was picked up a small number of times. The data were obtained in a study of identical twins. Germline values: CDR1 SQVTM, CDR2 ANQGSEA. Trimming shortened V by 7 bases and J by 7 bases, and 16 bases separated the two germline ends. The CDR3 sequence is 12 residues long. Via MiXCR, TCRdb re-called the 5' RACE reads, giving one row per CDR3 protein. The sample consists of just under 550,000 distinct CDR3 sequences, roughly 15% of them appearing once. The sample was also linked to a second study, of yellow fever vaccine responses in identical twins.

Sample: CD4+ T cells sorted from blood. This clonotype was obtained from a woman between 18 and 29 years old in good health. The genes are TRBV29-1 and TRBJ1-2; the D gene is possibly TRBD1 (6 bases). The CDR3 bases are TGCAGCGGTTGGACAGTGGAGTCTGGCTACACCTTC. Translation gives CSGWTVESGYTF.